The present T cell receptor (beta chain) was sequenced within a study of blood T cell repertoires in COVID-19. Study as a whole: Italy, Spain and the United States were the sources of the convalescent and acute COVID-19 samples. PBMCs, B-cell-depleted T cells, or T cells provided the cDNA or gDNA that made up the material.

Authors' processing steps: Amplifying reference gene primers gave estimates of nucleated cell counts. Sequenced by immunoSEQ multiplex PCR; TCRdb stores in-frame clones only, minus some. That table furnishes V, J and clone size, whereas the DNA furnished D and trimming. Among approximately 170,000 clones listed, more than 65% were seen once. Germline V CDR1 and CDR2: LNHDA, SQIVND (reference sequence). The CDR3 extends over 15 amino acids. V shed 1 base, J shed 4 bases, and the junction held 6 bases outside the gene matches. The sequence was obtained from a woman of 80 years or more with active or convalescent COVID-19. The V call is TRBV19, the J call TRBJ2-7, with TRBD2 matching over 8 bases. Material: peripheral blood. The CDR3 here is CASSIAGGQGYEQYF. The CDR3 bases are TGTGCCAGTAGTATAGCGGGAGGGCAGGGATACGAGCAGTACTTC.